These 31 T cell receptor beta chains came from one sample sequenced in a study of blood T cells in healthy people across ages. Combining a sample-barcoded 5' primer with a J-beta primer mix, a second PCR ran for roughly 6 to 12 cycles. From the 5' RACE reads, TCRdb called clonotypes with MiXCR, one entry per CDR3 protein. The sample records about 1,800,000 distinct CDR3 sequences, roughly 27% being singletons. The sequenced sample was blood. These receptors all stem from a woman aged 25 to 39 in good health.

The chain is built from TRBV27 and TRBJ2-3; 8 bases agree with TRBD1. The V segment lost 2 bases and the J segment 2 bases; nucleotides outside the gene matches: 3. CDR1 and CDR2 from the germline V gene are MNHEY and SMNVEV (reference sequence). The CDR3 is made up of 15 amino acids. CDR3 coding DNA: TGTGCCAGCAGTTTAGGACAGGGCCACACAGATACGCAGTATTTT. The encoded protein is CASSLGQGHTDTQYF.

In nucleotides, the CDR3 is TGTGCCAGCACCCAACCGGGCCATAACCTTACAGGGTGGACTGAAGCTTTCTTT. It yields the protein CASTQPGHNLTGWTEAFF. This chain links TRBV27 with TRBJ1-1; perhaps TRBD1 as D (6 bases). The CDR3 loop spans 18 amino acids. V lost 7 bases to trimming and J lost 5 bases, with 29 bases between them. Germline V gene data show CDR1 as MNHEY and CDR2 as SMNVEV (reference sequence).

This rearrangement joins TRBV10-3 to TRBJ2-4; D possibly corresponds to TRBD1 (5 bases). The length of the CDR3 is 13 residues. Germline CDR1 and CDR2: ENHRY and SYGVKD. The V gene lost 3 bases and the J gene lost 13 bases, with 16 bases spanning the gap. The CDR3 sequence is CAISEDRTGEQYF. The CDR3 nucleotides are TGTGCCATCAGTGAAGACAGAACAGGAGAGCAGTACTTC.

This clonotype was recorded a few times. The V gene is TRBV6-1, the J gene TRBJ2-6; 8 bases match TRBD1. CDR1 MNHNS and CDR2 SASEGT come from the germline V gene. The V segment lost 8 bases and the J segment 1 base; nucleotides outside the gene matches: 13. The CDR3 runs 18 residues. Here the CDR3 reads CASGRTGPQRSGANVLTF. The CDR3 DNA follows: TGTGCCAGCGGCCGGACAGGGCCCCAAAGGTCTGGGGCCAACGTCCTGACTTTC.

This clonotype was observed a handful of times. The chain recombines TRBV7-9 with TRBJ2-3; tentative D call: TRBD1 (8 bases). The CDR3 runs 16 residues. In germline, CDR1 is SEHNR, CDR2 FQNEAQ (reference sequence). Trimming stripped 7 bases from V and 4 bases from J, with 21 bases between. CDR3 in amino acids: CASKLQDREGADTQYF. The CDR3 bases are TGTGCCAGCAAGCTTCAGGACAGGGAGGGAGCAGATACGCAGTATTTT.

The V call is TRBV7-6, the J call TRBJ2-7; D gene ambiguous. Germline lookup yields CDR1 SGHVS and CDR2 FNYEAQ. The V end lost 5 bases, the J end lost 1 base, and 12 bases lay between the germline ends. The CDR3 length is 14 residues. The CDR3 DNA reads TGTGCCAGCAGCCTCGAGCCCAAATCCTACGAGCAGTACTTC. This translates into CASSLEPKSYEQYF.

The genes are TRBV5-4 and TRBJ2-5; D is possibly TRBD1 or TRBD2 (5 bases each). The germline V gene encodes CDR1 SGHNT and CDR2 YYREEE (reference sequence). This CDR3 contains 17 residues. V was cut by 1 base and J by 0 bases, with 16 bases left in between. CDR3 in DNA: TGTGCCAGCAGCTTGAGGTCAGGGAGCCGGTACCAAGAGACCCAGTACTTC. Translating gives CASSLRSGSRYQETQYF. The variable domain in full, with the rest retrieved from reference TRBV5-4 and TRBJ2-5, is ETGVTQSPTHLIKTRGQQVTLRCSSQSGHNTVSWYQQALGQGPQFIFQYYREEENGRGNFPPRFSGLQFPNYSSELNVNALELDDSALYLCASSLRSGSRYQETQYFGPGTRLLVL.

This clonotype was seen a few times. This may be a read error: a much more frequent sequence differs by one nucleotide. The chain combines TRBV7-2 with TRBJ2-7, with D perhaps matching TRBD2 (6 bases). V was clipped by 3 bases and J by 4 bases, with 13 bases between them. This CDR3 is 14 amino acids long. The V gene's germline CDR1 is SGHTA and CDR2 FQGNSA. The CDR3 loop is CASSFERAGYEQYF. The CDR3 DNA follows: TGTGCCAGCAGCTTCGAGCGGGCAGGATACGAGCAGTACTTC.

This chain connects TRBV20-1 to TRBJ1-2; D gene uncertain. Trimming took off 0 bases at V and 4 bases at J, with 15 bases between the two ends. This CDR3 has 15 residues. The germline V gene encodes CDR1 DFQATT and CDR2 SNEGSKA (reference sequence). This CDR3 reads CSARDRGGNIYGYTF. CDR3 DNA sequence: TGCAGTGCTAGAGACCGGGGAGGGAATATCTATGGCTACACCTTC.

This sequence joins TRBV9 and TRBJ2-3; 8 bases map to TRBD2. Trimming cost V 2 bases and J 6 bases; bases outside gene matches: 8. The germline gives CDR1 SGDLS, CDR2 YYNGEE. The CDR3 runs to 15 residues. The CDR3: CASSVGGDSRDTQYF. The DNA for the CDR3 is TGTGCCAGCAGCGTCGGGGGGGACTCCAGGGATACGCAGTATTTT.

This chain links TRBV27 with TRBJ2-7; D uncertain. The CDR3 runs to 15 residues. Germline V gene data show CDR1 as MNHEY and CDR2 as SMNVEV (reference sequence). Trimming removed 1 base from V and 2 bases from J, with 12 bases in between. The CDR3 reads CASSLWGSPPYEQYF. As DNA, the CDR3 is TGTGCCAGCAGTTTATGGGGATCCCCTCCCTACGAGCAGTACTTC.

There are a few counts of this clonotype. CDR3 protein: CASSKGVDGEKLFF. DNA of the CDR3: TGTGCCAGCAGCAAGGGGGTAGATGGTGAAAAACTGTTTTTT. The rearrangement joins TRBV7-9 to TRBJ1-4; maybe TRBD1 (6 bases). Trimming shortened V by 5 bases and J by 7 bases, and 14 bases separated the two germline ends. The germline gives CDR1 SEHNR, CDR2 FQNEAQ (reference sequence). The CDR3 covers 14 residues.

This clonotype was recorded many times. The chain links TRBV5-1 to TRBJ1-2; a possible D gene is TRBD1 (5 bases). Trimming left V 3 bases short and J 4 bases short, with 16 bases between. Per the germline V gene, CDR1 is SGHRS and CDR2 is YFSETQ. CDR3 length equals 15 residues. CDR3 region: CASSSSGGSGYGYTF. The CDR3 bases are TGCGCCAGCAGCTCGTCCGGGGGGAGCGGCTATGGCTACACCTTC.

This clonotype was observed a few times. J is TRBJ2-3 and V is TRBV18; 15 bases map to TRBD2. Germline loops: CDR1 KGHSH, CDR2 LQKENI. V shed 2 bases, J shed 6 bases, and the junction held 9 bases outside the gene matches. The CDR3 sequence is 18 residues long. The CDR3 DNA follows: TGTGCCAGCTCACCAGCCGGACTAGCGGGGGGGCGTGCGGATACGCAGTATTTT. This codes for CASSPAGLAGGRADTQYF.

This clonotype was observed a few times. The CDR3 protein is CASSDRSGGGYTF. The DNA for the CDR3 is TGCGCCAGCAGCGACAGATCCGGGGGGGGCTACACCTTC. The V call is TRBV4-1, the J call TRBJ1-2, with D perhaps matching TRBD1 (5 bases). Germline V gene sequence: CDR1 MGHRA, CDR2 YSYEKL. Trimming cost V 5 bases and J 8 bases, with 15 bases left between them. This CDR3 is built from 13 residues.

The CDR3 nucleotides are TGCAGTGCTAGTAAAGGGGGCATAAACAATGAGCAGTACTTC. Its protein product is CSASKGGINNEQYF. The chain couples TRBV20-1 to TRBJ2-4; 7 bases agree with TRBD1. The CDR3 extends over 14 amino acids. Germline CDR1 reads DFQATT; CDR2 reads SNEGSKA (reference sequence). The V gene end was trimmed by 3 bases and the J gene end by 13 bases; junction bases not matched to a gene: 15.

This clonotype was counted only a few times. The chain carries TRBV5-5 and TRBJ2-7; D gene ambiguous. This CDR3 has 15 amino acids. Per the germline V gene, CDR1 is SGHKS and CDR2 is YYEKEE (reference sequence). The V gene lost 2 bases and the J gene lost 0 bases, with 12 bases spanning the gap. DNA for the CDR3: TGTGCCAGCAGCTTTTCCTATCCACTCTCCTACGAGCAGTACTTC. Protein product: CASSFSYPLSYEQYF. Supplemented by reference TRBV5-5 and TRBJ2-7, the full variable domain reads DAGVTQSPTHLIKTRGQQVTLRCSPISGHKSVSWYQQVLGQGPQFIFQYYEKEERGRGNFPDRFSARQFPNYSSELNVNALLLGDSALYLCASSFSYPLSYEQYFGPGTRLTVT.

This clonotype was seen more than once but under ten times. J is TRBJ2-1 and V is TRBV20-1; TRBD2 is a possible D gene (6 bases). Germline assignment: CDR1 DFQATT and CDR2 SNEGSKA (reference sequence). The CDR3 contains 12 residues. Trimming left V 7 bases short and J 2 bases short, with 9 bases between. This chain's CDR3 is CSGLAAYNEQFF. The CDR3 DNA is TGCAGTGGGTTAGCGGCCTACAATGAGCAGTTCTTC.

About this clonotype itself: The junction does not match germline at one end; this may be a read error. The rearrangement joins TRBV29-1 to TRBJ1-1; D is undetermined. The CDR3 contains 14 residues. The germline V gene has CDR1 SQVTM and CDR2 ANQGSEA. CDR3 coding DNA: TGCAGCGTTGAATTCTTACTCAAAGGCACTGAAGTTTTCTTT. This encodes CSVEFLLKGTEVFF.

This clonotype showed up just a few times. This chain uses TRBV20-1 with TRBJ2-3, with 10 bases fitting TRBD1. CDR1 and CDR2 from the germline V gene are DFQATT and SNEGSKA (reference sequence). Unmatched junction bases numbered 2, after V lost 6 bases and J lost 5 bases. The CDR3 extends over 12 amino acids. CDR3 loop: CSARDRGDTQYF. In DNA form, the CDR3 reads TGCAGTGCGAGGGACAGGGGAGATACGCAGTATTTT.

V usage is TRBV27 and J usage is TRBJ1-5; D not resolved. Germline V lookup: CDR1 MNHEY, CDR2 SMNVEV (reference sequence). With 4 bases removed from V and 5 bases from J, the gap between germline ends came to 9 bases. The CDR3 runs 13 residues. CDR3 nucleotide sequence: TGTGCCAGCAGTTGGCGGCGGGATCAGCCCCAGCATTTT. Amino acids: CASSWRRDQPQHF.

The rearrangement links TRBV19 to TRBJ1-5, with 10 bases lining up with TRBD1. Trimming removed 10 bases from V and 0 bases from J; junction bases left unmatched: 6. The germline gives CDR1 LNHDA, CDR2 SQIVND (reference sequence). The CDR3 is 15 amino acids. The CDR3 coding sequence is TGTGCCACTGTGGACAGGGGGTATAGCAATCAGCCCCAGCATTTT. It is translated as CATVDRGYSNQPQHF.

There are a few counts of this clonotype. The chain has TRBV20-1 and TRBJ2-3, with a weak D call TRBD2 (6 bases). The V gene lost 3 bases and the J gene lost 4 bases, with 8 bases spanning the gap. The CDR3 has 12 residues. Germline CDR1 DFQATT, CDR2 SNEGSKA (reference sequence). CDR3: CSARTSSDTQYF. The CDR3 DNA reads TGCAGTGCTAGGACTAGTTCAGATACGCAGTATTTT.

This clonotype has more than one count but fewer than ten. V and J are TRBV12-5 and TRBJ2-5; 14 bases are shared with TRBD2. Per germline, CDR1 LGHNT and CDR2 FRNRAP. The trim removed 6 bases at V and 5 bases at J, leaving 8 bases unmatched. The CDR3 has 16 residues. CDR3 DNA: TGTGCTAGTGGCCCCCAGGGACTAGCGGGAGTGGAGACCCAGTACTTC. Translated: CASGPQGLAGVETQYF.

The table lists this clonotype with a few counts. The chain joins TRBV20-1 to TRBJ2-1, with a tentative D call TRBD1 (6 bases). Germline-derived CDR1 and CDR2 are DFQATT and SNEGSKA (reference sequence). The CDR3 runs to 14 residues. With 5 bases removed from V and 3 bases from J, the gap between germline ends came to 14 bases. The CDR3 DNA follows: TGCAGTGCTCCTCCGGGACAAATCTACAATGAGCAGTTCTTC. Translated: CSAPPGQIYNEQFF.

This chain links TRBV27 with TRBJ2-7, with D uncertain. Trimming stripped 5 bases from V and 2 bases from J, with 16 bases between. CDR1 MNHEY and CDR2 SMNVEV come from the germline V gene (reference sequence). This CDR3 is 15 amino acids long. CDR3 in DNA: TGTGCCAGCAGTCCCCGTAGGCCATCGGCCTACGAGCAGTACTTC. Protein sequence: CASSPRRPSAYEQYF.

This clonotype was seen only once. A far larger clone lies a single base away; this is likely a read error. The rearrangement uses TRBV12-3 or TRBV12-4 and TRBJ2-5; D unresolved. The J call may be mistaken, given a closer DNA end match to TRBJ2-1. This CDR3 has 13 residues. The CDR3 is CASSLDRQETQFF. CDR3 nucleotides: TGTGCCAGCAGTTTAGACAGACAAGAGACCCAGTTCTTC.

This clonotype was recorded at least ten times. J is TRBJ2-1 and V is TRBV6-5; 13 positions agree with TRBD2. Unmatched junction bases numbered 4, after V lost 7 bases and J lost 7 bases. The CDR3 has 14 amino acids. CDR1 MNHEY and CDR2 SVGAGI come from the germline V gene. The CDR3 reads CASTGLAGLNEQFF. CDR3 in DNA: TGTGCCAGCACGGGACTAGCGGGGCTGAATGAGCAGTTCTTC.

This clonotype was observed at least ten times. The chain uses TRBV12-3 or TRBV12-4 and TRBJ2-1; D perhaps matches TRBD2 (6 bases). The length of the CDR3 is 16 residues. The V gene lost 5 bases and the J gene lost 7 bases, with 21 bases spanning the gap. The CDR3 DNA follows: TGTGCCAGCAGTCCTCAAACTACCCCGGGAGTGAATGAGCAGTTCTTC. Translation: CASSPQTTPGVNEQFF.

This clonotype was detected a few times. The chain combines TRBV12-3 or TRBV12-4 with TRBJ1-5, with D possibly being TRBD1 (6 bases). This CDR3 has 16 residues. The V end lost 7 bases, the J end lost 6 bases, and 22 bases lay between the germline ends. CDR3 in DNA: TGTGCCAGCAATTCCCGGGGTCGGGGAGGGGGTCAGCCCCAGCATTTT. Translating gives CASNSRGRGGGQPQHF.

This clonotype was seen a few times. V gene TRBV7-2 combines with J gene TRBJ2-7; tentative D call: TRBD2 (6 bases). V lost 0 bases, J lost 2 bases, and 14 bases lay in between. Germline loops: CDR1 SGHTA, CDR2 FQGNSA. The CDR3 sequence is 16 residues long. The CDR3 DNA is TGTGCCAGCAGCTTAGCGGGCGGGGTCCTTCCCTACGAGCAGTACTTC. It is translated as CASSLAGGVLPYEQYF.